These T cell receptor beta chains were read from a single sample in a study of spatial heterogeneity in lung cancer. TCRdb itself ran the 5' RACE reads through MiXCR, one entry per CDR3 protein. The repertoire holds around 9,900 distinct CDR3 sequences, with around 6% as singletons. Sequenced here: lung tumor tissue, sampled at surgery. These receptors all stem from a female donor with early-stage non-small cell lung cancer. Both conserved end residues are part of each CDR3. The D gene is left open where the match is weak. Clone size is stated in some rows and not others, as once, few, many or a class when expanded.

medium-sized	TRBV6-4	12	TRBJ2-2	-	TGTGCCAGCAGTGATCGTACCGGGGAGCTGTTTTTT	CASSDRTGELFF
many	TRBV12-3/TRBV12-4	12	TRBJ1-2	-	TGTGCCAGCAGTTTGCAGGGGTATGGCTACACCTTC	CASSLQGYGYTF
many	TRBV5-6	19	TRBJ2-2	TRBD2	TGTGCCAGCAGCTTGGGACTAGCGGGAGATATCGGCAACACCGGGGAGCTGTTTTTT	CASSLGLAGDIGNTGELFF
many	TRBV5-6	14	TRBJ2-7	TRBD1	TGTGCCAGCAGCTTCGGACAGGGTACCTACGAGCAGTACTTC	CASSFGQGTYEQYF
-	TRBV15	11	TRBJ1-2	-	TGTGCCACCAGCAAGGCCAACAGCTACACCTTC	CATSKANSYTF
many	TRBV29-1	14	TRBJ2-1	TRBD2	TGCAGCGTTGAAGATCGACTAGCTAGCAATGAGCAGTTCTTC	CSVEDRLASNEQFF
medium-sized	TRBV7-2	14	TRBJ1-1	-	TGTGCCAGCAGCTTAGAAGGGTTGAACACTGAAGCTTTCTTT	CASSLEGLNTEAFF
-	TRBV19	15	TRBJ2-7	-	TGTGCCAGTAGTATATCGGCCGCCGGACTCTACGAGCAGTACTTC	CASSISAAGLYEQYF
few	TRBV2	17	TRBJ1-4	-	TGTGCCAGCAGGGTTAGCGGCGACAGCCTTAACGTGGAAAAACTGTTTTTT	CASRVSGDSLNVEKLFF
-	TRBV9	14	TRBJ1-2	-	TGTGCCAGCAGCGCGACGGACAGAAGTCTAAGCTACACCTTC	CASSATDRSLSYTF
medium-sized	TRBV30	14	TRBJ1-2	TRBD1	TGTGCCTGGAACCCCTCCTCGACAGGGTCAGGCTACACCTTC	CAWNPSSTGSGYTF
few	TRBV7-8	14	TRBJ2-3	TRBD2	TGTGCCAGCAGCTTAGCGGGGGGGGCAGATACGCAGTATTTT	CASSLAGGADTQYF
few	TRBV28	16	TRBJ2-1	TRBD2	TGTGCCAGCAGTCCTGCGGGAGCCTCTTTGGACAATGAGCAGTTCTTC	CASSPAGASLDNEQFF
many	TRBV20-1	17	TRBJ2-2	TRBD1	TGCAGTGCTAGAGAACCAGGGCAGGGGGCGATTGCCGGGGAGCTGTTTTTT	CSAREPGQGAIAGELFF
large	TRBV12-3/TRBV12-4	12	TRBJ2-7	-	TGTGCCAGCAGTTCCAGGGCCTACGAGCAGTACTTC	CASSSRAYEQYF
many	TRBV5-6	15	TRBJ2-3	TRBD2	TGTGCCAGCAGCTTAACTAGCGGGATTGCAGATACGCAGTATTTT	CASSLTSGIADTQYF
-	TRBV11-3	13	TRBJ2-1	-	TGTGCCAGCAGCTTAGGCCCCTACAATGAGCAGTTCTTC	CASSLGPYNEQFF
few	TRBV7-3	18	TRBJ2-2	TRBD2	TGTGCCAGCAGCCCGGTCACTAGCGGGACGACGAACACCGGGGAGCTGTTTTTT	CASSPVTSGTTNTGELFF
many	TRBV29-1	12	TRBJ2-3	-	TGCAGCGTTGGAGGGGGTACAGATACGCAGTATTTT	CSVGGGTDTQYF
few	TRBV20-1	11	TRBJ2-5	-	TGCAGCGCCGCTCCTAAAGAGACCCAGTACTTC	CSAAPKETQYF
few	TRBV6-6	15	TRBJ2-7	-	TGTGCCAGCAGACCAGTTACCCCAGGCTCCTACGAGCAGTACTTC	CASRPVTPGSYEQYF
many	TRBV28	12	TRBJ1-2	-	TGTGCCAGCAGGAGAGGGGGGCCGGGCTACACCTTC	CASRRGGPGYTF
medium-sized	TRBV20-1	15	TRBJ2-3	-	TGCAGTGCTATCCCTCTAGTTGGGGATGGAGATACGCAGTATTTT	CSAIPLVGDGDTQYF
medium-sized	TRBV29-1	15	TRBJ1-3	-	TGCAGCGTTGATCCAGGCCCTCACTCTGGAAACACCATATATTTT	CSVDPGPHSGNTIYF
-	TRBV7-2	17	TRBJ2-3	-	TGTGCCAGCAGCTTAAGAGTTGGGGAACTAGCTGGAGATACGCAGTATTTT	CASSLRVGELAGDTQYF
-	TRBV7-9	13	TRBJ2-1	-	TGTGCCAGCATACCCGGGGGGCATCATGAGCAGTTCTTC	CASIPGGHHEQFF
many	TRBV9	14	TRBJ1-1	-	TGTGCCAGCAGCGTGTCAGGGATGAACACTGAAGCTTTCTTT	CASSVSGMNTEAFF
many	TRBV6-2/TRBV6-3	13	TRBJ1-1	-	TGTGCCAGCAGTAAGGAAGGGAGCACTGAAGCTTTCTTT	CASSKEGSTEAFF
medium-sized	TRBV6-2/TRBV6-3	18	TRBJ1-5	-	TGTGCCACCTCGTCTCGATGGAGCGGAGACCTTAGCAATCAGCCCCAGCATTTT	CATSSRWSGDLSNQPQHF
many	TRBV7-3	16	TRBJ2-2	-	TGTGCCAGCAGCTTAGCTGGAGGCACGAACACCGGGGAGCTGTTTTTT	CASSLAGGTNTGELFF
many	TRBV7-2	15	TRBJ1-1	TRBD1	TGTGCCAGCAGCTACGGGACAGGGAAGGGCACTGAAGCTTTCTTT	CASSYGTGKGTEAFF
-	TRBV2	15	TRBJ2-7	-	TGTGCCAGCAGTGAAAGTAGTAGTGGGACGGGCGAGCAGTACTTC	CASSESSSGTGEQYF
many	TRBV24-1	13	TRBJ2-6	-	TGTGCCACCAGTGACACAGGGTCTAGGGTCCTGACTTTC	CATSDTGSRVLTF
many	TRBV7-2	15	TRBJ2-7	TRBD2	TGTGCCAGCAGCTTAAGGCTAGCGGGAGGGGGCGAGCAGTACTTC	CASSLRLAGGGEQYF
many	TRBV7-8	12	TRBJ1-2	-	TGTGCCAGCAGCTTAACCGCTTATGGCTACACCTTC	CASSLTAYGYTF
medium-sized	TRBV6-2/TRBV6-3	12	TRBJ1-1	-	TGTGCCAGCAGTTACTCGACCTCTGAAGCTTTCTTT	CASSYSTSEAFF
medium-sized	TRBV5-1	15	TRBJ1-1	-	TGCGCCAGCAGCCGGGCGGGGGTCGGGGACACTGAAGCTTTCTTT	CASSRAGVGDTEAFF
-	TRBV20-1	13	TRBJ2-7	TRBD1	TGCAGTGCCACCCGACAGGGTGACGACGAGCAGTACTTC	CSATRQGDDEQYF
many	TRBV19	14	TRBJ1-1	-	TGTGCCAGTAGTAGGGACTCTCGGGTCACTGAAGCTTTCTTT	CASSRDSRVTEAFF
few	TRBV6-1	16	TRBJ1-4	-	TGTGCCAGCAGTGAGGGAGGGGACGGTCCAAATGAAAAACTGTTTTTT	CASSEGGDGPNEKLFF
-	TRBV27	12	TRBJ1-1	-	TGTGCCAGCAGCAGCGTTTGGGGGGAAGCTTTCTTT	CASSSVWGEAFF
-	TRBV10-3	15	TRBJ1-2	TRBD1	TGTGCCATCAGTGCAGGACAGGGGGTTTTCTATGGCTACACCTTC	CAISAGQGVFYGYTF
few	TRBV12-3/TRBV12-4	12	TRBJ1-1	-	TGTGCCAGCAGTCAGACCGATTTCAGGGCTTTCTTT	CASSQTDFRAFF
many	TRBV4-2	13	TRBJ2-5	-	TGTGCCAGCAGCCCGACTGGGCAAGAGACCCAGTACTTC	CASSPTGQETQYF
many	TRBV13	12	TRBJ1-1	-	TGTGCCAGCAGCTTAGGACCCACTGAAGCTTTCTTT	CASSLGPTEAFF
-	TRBV11-2	15	TRBJ1-5	TRBD1	TGTGCCAGCAGCTTAGGAACACAGGGGAATCAGCCCCAGCATTTT	CASSLGTQGNQPQHF
many	TRBV20-1	10	TRBJ2-5	-	TGCAGTGCTAGGTTAGAGACCCAGTACTTC	CSARLETQYF
many	TRBV7-2	13	TRBJ1-1	-	TGTGCCAGCAGAGCTAACCGGGTCACTGAAGCTTTCTTT	CASRANRVTEAFF
-	TRBV9	16	TRBJ2-3	-	TGTGCCAGCAGCGTAGGGGTGGACTCTAGCACAGATACGCAGTATTTT	CASSVGVDSSTDTQYF
many	TRBV7-9	13	TRBJ2-3	-	TGTGCCAGCAGCTCCTCCGGGACGGATACGCAGTATTTT	CASSSSGTDTQYF
-	TRBV14	13	TRBJ2-4	-	TGTGCCAACAGCCGGGGGCCCAAAAACATTCAGTACTTC	CANSRGPKNIQYF
many	TRBV19	14	TRBJ2-1	TRBD1	TGTGCCAGTAGACCGGGACAGGGGATCCTTGGGCAGTTCTTC	CASRPGQGILGQFF
many	TRBV10-3	16	TRBJ2-1	TRBD2	TGTGCCATCAGTAAGACTAGCGGGAGGGTGGACGGTGAGCAGTTCTTC	CAISKTSGRVDGEQFF